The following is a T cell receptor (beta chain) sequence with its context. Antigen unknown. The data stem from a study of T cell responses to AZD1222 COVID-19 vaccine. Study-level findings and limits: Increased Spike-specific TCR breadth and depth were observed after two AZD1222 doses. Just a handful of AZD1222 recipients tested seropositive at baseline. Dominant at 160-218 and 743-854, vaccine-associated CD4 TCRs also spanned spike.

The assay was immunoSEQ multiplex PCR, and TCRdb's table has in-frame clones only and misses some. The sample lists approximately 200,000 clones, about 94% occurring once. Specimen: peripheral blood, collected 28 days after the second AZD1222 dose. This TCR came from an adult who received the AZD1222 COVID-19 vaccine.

CDR3 in amino acids: CASSVVPSGATGELFF. CDR3 nucleotides: TGTGCCAGCAGCGTAGTTCCCAGCGGAGCCACCGGGGAGCTGTTTTTT. The chain links TRBV9 to TRBJ2-2, with a possible D match to TRBD2 (5 bases). V lost 0 bases and J 4 bases, leaving 13 bases between the germline ends. This CDR3 has 16 amino acids. Germline lookup yields CDR1 SGDLS and CDR2 YYNGEE.